A single sample gave rise to the 3 T cell receptor beta chains below, sequenced in a study of CD8 T cells in Susac syndrome. Given that CD62L sheds upon thawing, staining for CD27 and CD45RA defined the memory subsets used for TEMRA sorting. RNA in amounts of roughly 0.45 to 1 ug was reverse transcribed with random hexamers. TCRdb processed the immunoSEQ multiplex PCR reads anew with MiXCR; each CDR3 protein has one entry. Seen here are about 2,600 distinct CDR3 sequences, nearly 75% observed once, and the top ten hold 15% to 20%. Sequencing was carried out using CD8+ TEMRA cells from PBMCs. Subset defined: FACS-sorted terminally differentiated effector memory CD8+ T cells re-expressing CD45RA (CD8+ TEMRA). These receptors originate from a human donor with Susac syndrome.

The V and J genes are TRBV3-1 and TRBJ2-5, with 7 positions matching TRBD1. Germline CDR1 reads LGHDT; CDR2 reads YNNKEL (reference sequence). The trim removed 6 bases at V and 1 base at J, leaving 11 bases unmatched. The length of the CDR3 is 16 residues. DNA of the CDR3: TGTGCCAGCAGTCCAGACAGGGACCGACTCCAAGAGACCCAGTACTTC. Its translation is CASSPDRDRLQETQYF.

The genes are TRBV7-9 and TRBJ1-2, with 9 bases lining up with TRBD1. CDR1 and CDR2 from the germline V gene are SEHNR and FQNEAQ (reference sequence). This CDR3 region has 15 residues. The V and J ends lost 4 bases and 4 bases, in that order; junction bases with no gene match: 7. As DNA, the CDR3 is TGTGCCAGCAGCTCCCACGGACAGGGGAGCTATGGCTACACCTTC. Translated, it gives CASSSHGQGSYGYTF.

This chain uses TRBV12-3 or TRBV12-4 with TRBJ2-3; tentative D call: TRBD2 (6 bases). The CDR3 is 15 amino acids. Trimming stripped 4 bases from V and 0 bases from J, with 11 bases between. The CDR3 reads CASSWTISSTDTQYF. CDR3 in DNA: TGTGCCAGCAGTTGGACTATTTCTAGCACAGATACGCAGTATTTT.